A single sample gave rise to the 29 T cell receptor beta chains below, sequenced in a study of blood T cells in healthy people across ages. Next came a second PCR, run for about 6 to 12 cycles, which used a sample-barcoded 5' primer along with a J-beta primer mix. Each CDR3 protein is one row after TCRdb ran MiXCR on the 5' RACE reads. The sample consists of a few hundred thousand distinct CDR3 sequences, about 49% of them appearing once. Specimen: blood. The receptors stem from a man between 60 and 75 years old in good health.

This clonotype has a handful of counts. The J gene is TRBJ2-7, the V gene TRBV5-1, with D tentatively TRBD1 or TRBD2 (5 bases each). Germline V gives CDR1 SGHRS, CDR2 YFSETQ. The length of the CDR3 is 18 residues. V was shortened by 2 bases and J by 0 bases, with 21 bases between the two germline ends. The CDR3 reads CASSLGTKGPTFSYEQYF. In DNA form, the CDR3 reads TGCGCCAGCAGCTTAGGGACGAAGGGACCAACTTTCTCCTACGAGCAGTACTTC.

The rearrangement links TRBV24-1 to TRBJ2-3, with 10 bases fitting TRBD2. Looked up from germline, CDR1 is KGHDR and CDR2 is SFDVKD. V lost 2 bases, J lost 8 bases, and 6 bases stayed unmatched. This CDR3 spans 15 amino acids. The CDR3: CATSDWVAGGPTQYF. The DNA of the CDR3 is TGTGCCACCAGTGATTGGGTAGCGGGAGGCCCTACGCAGTATTTT.

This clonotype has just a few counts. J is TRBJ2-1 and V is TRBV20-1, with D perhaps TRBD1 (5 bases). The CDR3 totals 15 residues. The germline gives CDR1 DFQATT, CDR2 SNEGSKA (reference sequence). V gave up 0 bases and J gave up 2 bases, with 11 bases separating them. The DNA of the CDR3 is TGCAGTGCTAGAGATCCTGGGGCCCCCTACAATGAGCAGTTCTTC. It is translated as CSARDPGAPYNEQFF.

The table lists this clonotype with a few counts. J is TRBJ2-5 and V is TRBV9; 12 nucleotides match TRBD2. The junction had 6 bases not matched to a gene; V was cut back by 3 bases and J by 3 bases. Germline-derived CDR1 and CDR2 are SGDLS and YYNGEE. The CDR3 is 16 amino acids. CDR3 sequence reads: CASSDGTSGLKETQYF. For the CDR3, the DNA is TGTGCCAGCAGCGATGGGACTAGCGGGTTAAAAGAGACCCAGTACTTC.

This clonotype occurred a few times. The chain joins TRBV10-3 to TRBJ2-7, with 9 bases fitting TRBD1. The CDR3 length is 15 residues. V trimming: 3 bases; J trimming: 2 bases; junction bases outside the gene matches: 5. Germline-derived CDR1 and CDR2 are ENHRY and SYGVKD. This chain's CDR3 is CAISDRDRATYEQYF. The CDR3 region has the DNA TGTGCCATCAGTGACCGGGACAGGGCAACCTACGAGCAGTACTTC.

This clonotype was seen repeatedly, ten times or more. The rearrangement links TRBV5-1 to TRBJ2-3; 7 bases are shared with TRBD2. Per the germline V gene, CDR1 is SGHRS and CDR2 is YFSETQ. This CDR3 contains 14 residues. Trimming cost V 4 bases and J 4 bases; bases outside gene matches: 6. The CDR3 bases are TGCGCCAGCAGCCTCCCGACTAGCCCAGATACGCAGTATTTT. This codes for CASSLPTSPDTQYF.

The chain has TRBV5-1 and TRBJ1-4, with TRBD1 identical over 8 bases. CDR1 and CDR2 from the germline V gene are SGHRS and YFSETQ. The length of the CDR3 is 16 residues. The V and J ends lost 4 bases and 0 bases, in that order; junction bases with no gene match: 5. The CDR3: CASSQRTGSTNEKLFF. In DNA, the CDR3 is TGCGCCAGCAGCCAACGGACAGGGTCAACTAATGAAAAACTGTTTTTT.

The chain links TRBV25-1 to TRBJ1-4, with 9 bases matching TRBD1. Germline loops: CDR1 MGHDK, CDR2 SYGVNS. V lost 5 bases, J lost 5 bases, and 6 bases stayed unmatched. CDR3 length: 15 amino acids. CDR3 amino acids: CASSPHGTGNEKLFF. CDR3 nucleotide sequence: TGTGCCAGCAGTCCCCACGGGACAGGGAATGAAAAACTGTTTTTT.

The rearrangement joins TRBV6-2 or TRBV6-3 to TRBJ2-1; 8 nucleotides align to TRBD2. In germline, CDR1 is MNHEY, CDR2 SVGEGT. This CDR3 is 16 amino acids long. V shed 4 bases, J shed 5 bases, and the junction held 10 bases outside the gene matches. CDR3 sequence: CASSSPGRGRHNEQFF. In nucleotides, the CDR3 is TGTGCCAGCAGTTCCCCGGGGCGCGGGAGGCACAATGAGCAGTTCTTC.

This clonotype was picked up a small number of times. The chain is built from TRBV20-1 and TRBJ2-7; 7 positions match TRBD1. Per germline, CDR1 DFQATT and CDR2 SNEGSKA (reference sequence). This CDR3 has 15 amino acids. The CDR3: CSAPNLGTAPYEQYF. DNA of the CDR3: TGCAGCGCCCCAAACCTTGGGACAGCCCCCTACGAGCAGTACTTC.

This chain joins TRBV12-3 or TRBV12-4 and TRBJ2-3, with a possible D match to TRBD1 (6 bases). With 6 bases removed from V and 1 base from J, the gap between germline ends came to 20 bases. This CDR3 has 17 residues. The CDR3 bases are TGTGCCAGCAGCTATAAAACGACAGGATTTCGCACAGATACGCAGTATTTT. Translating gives CASSYKTTGFRTDTQYF.

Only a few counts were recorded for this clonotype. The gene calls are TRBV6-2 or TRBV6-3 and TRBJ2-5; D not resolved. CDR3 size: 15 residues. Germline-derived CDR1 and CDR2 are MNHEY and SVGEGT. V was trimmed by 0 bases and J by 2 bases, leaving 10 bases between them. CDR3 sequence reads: CASSYSFQQQETQYF. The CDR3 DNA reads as TGTGCCAGCAGTTACTCCTTTCAGCAACAAGAGACCCAGTACTTC.

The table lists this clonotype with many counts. CDR3 nucleotides: TGTGCCAGCAGCTTTGCGGGGGGGATCGGCAATGAGCAGTTCTTC. Translated, it gives CASSFAGGIGNEQFF. The rearrangement links TRBV11-2 to TRBJ2-1, with 9 bases matching TRBD2. With 3 bases clipped from V and 6 bases from J, the junction kept 6 bases outside the gene matches. The germline V gene encodes CDR1 SGHAT and CDR2 FQNNGV. The CDR3 runs 15 residues.

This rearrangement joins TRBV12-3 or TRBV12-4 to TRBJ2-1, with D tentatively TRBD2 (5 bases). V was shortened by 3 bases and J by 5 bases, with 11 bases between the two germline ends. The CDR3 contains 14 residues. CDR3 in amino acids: CASSFKTMNNEQFF. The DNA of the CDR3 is TGTGCCAGCAGTTTCAAGACTATGAACAATGAGCAGTTCTTC.

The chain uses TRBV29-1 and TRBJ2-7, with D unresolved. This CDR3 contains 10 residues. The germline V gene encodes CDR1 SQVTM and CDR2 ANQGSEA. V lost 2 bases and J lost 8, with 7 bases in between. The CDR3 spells CSVEFGKQYF. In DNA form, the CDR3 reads TGCAGCGTTGAATTTGGGAAGCAGTACTTC.

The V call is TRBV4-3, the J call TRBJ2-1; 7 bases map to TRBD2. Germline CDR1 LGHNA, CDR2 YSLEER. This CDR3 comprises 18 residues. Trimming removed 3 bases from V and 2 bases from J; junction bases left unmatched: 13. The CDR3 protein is CASSHLRVTSETYNEQFF. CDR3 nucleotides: TGCGCCAGCAGCCACCTACGGGTAACTAGCGAGACCTACAATGAGCAGTTCTTC.

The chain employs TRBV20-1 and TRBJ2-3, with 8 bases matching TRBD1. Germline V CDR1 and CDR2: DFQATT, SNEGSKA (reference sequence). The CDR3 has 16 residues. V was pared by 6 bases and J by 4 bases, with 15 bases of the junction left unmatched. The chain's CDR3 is CSARTGDRGGSDTQYF. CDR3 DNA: TGCAGTGCCAGAACAGGAGACAGGGGAGGATCAGATACGCAGTATTTT.

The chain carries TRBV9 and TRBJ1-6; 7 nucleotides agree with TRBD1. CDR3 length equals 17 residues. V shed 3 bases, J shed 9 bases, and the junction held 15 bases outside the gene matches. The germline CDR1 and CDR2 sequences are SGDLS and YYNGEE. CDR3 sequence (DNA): TGTGCCAGCAGCGCAGGGGGACAGCCTCGCCGGGGTTCACCCCTCCACTTT. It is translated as CASSAGGQPRRGSPLHF.

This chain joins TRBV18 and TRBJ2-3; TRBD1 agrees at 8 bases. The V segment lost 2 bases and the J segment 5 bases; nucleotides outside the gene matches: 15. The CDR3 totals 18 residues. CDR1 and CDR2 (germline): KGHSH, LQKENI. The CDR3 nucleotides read TGTGCCAGCTCACCAAGCGGAGCGGACAGGGTAGTTTTAGATACGCAGTATTTT. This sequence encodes CASSPSGADRVVLDTQYF.

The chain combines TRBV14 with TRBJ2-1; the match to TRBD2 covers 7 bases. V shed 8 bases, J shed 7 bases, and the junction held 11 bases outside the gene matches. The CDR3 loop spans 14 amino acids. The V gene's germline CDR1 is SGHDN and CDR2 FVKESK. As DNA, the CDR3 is TGTGCCAGCGGTGGACTAGGTCCGGGGAATGAGCAGTTCTTC. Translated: CASGGLGPGNEQFF.

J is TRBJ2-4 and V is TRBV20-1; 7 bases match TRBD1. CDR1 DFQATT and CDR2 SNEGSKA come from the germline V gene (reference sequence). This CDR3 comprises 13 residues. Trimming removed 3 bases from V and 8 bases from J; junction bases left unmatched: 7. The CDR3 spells CSARQTGEHIQYF. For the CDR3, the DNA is TGCAGTGCTAGGCAAACAGGGGAGCACATTCAGTACTTC.

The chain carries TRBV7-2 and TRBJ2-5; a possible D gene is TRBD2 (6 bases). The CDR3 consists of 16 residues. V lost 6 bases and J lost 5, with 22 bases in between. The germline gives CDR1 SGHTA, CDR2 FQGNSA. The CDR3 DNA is TGTGCCAGCAGGTTCTTTCGACTAGTGGGTGGGGAGACCCAGTACTTC. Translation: CASRFFRLVGGETQYF.

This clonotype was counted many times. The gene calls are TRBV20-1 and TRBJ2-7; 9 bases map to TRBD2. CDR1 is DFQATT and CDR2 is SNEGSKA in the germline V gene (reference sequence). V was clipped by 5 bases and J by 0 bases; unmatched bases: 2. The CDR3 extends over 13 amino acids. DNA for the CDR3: TGCAGTGCTGGGCGGGGGGGCTCCTACGAGCAGTACTTC. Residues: CSAGRGGSYEQYF.

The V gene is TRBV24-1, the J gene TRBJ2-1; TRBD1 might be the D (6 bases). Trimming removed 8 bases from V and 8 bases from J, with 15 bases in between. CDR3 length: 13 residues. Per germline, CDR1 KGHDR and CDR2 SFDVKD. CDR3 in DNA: TGTGCCACCACAGGGGCCCCGTTAGATGAGCAGTTCTTC. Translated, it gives CATTGAPLDEQFF.

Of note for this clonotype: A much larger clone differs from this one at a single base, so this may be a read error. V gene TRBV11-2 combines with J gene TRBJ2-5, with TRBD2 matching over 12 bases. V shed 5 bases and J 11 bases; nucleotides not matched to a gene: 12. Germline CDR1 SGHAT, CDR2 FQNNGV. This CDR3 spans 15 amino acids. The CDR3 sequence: CASSAWTSGNYEQYF. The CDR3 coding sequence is TGTGCCAGCAGCGCCTGGACTAGCGGGAACTATGAGCAGTACTTC.

The CDR3 DNA sequence: TGTGCCAGCAGCCAAGAGGAGGGATCCTACAATGAGCAGTTCTTC. Protein product: CASSQEEGSYNEQFF. This sequence joins TRBV4-2 and TRBJ2-1; maybe TRBD2 (6 bases). Germline V lookup: CDR1 LGHNA, CDR2 YNFKEQ. V was cut by 0 bases and J by 1 base, with 7 bases left in between. The CDR3 sequence is 15 residues long.

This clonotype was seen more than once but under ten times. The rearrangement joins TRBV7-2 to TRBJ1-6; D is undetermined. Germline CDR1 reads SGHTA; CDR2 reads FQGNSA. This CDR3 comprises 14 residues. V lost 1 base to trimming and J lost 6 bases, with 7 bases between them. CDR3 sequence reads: CASSLEYPNSPLHF. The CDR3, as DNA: TGTGCCAGCAGCTTAGAGTACCCTAATTCACCCCTCCACTTT. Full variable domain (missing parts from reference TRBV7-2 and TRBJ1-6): GAGVSQSPSNKVTEKGKDVELRCDPISGHTALYWYRQSLGQGLEFLIYFQGNSAPDKSGLPSDRFSAERTGGSVSTLTIQRTQQEDSAVYLCASSLEYPNSPLHFGNGTRLTVT.

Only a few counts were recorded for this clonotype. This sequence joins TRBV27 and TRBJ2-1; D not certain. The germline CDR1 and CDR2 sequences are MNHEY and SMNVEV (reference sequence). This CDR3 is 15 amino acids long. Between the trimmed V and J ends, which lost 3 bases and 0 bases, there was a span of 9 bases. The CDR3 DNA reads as TGTGCCAGCAGTTTGGGCGTAAGCTCCTACAATGAGCAGTTCTTC. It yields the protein CASSLGVSSYNEQFF.

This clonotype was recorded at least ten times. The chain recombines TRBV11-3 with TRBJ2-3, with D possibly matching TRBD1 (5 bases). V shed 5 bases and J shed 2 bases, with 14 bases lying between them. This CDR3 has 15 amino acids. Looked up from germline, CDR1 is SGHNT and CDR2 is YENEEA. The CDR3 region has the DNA TGTGCCAGCAGCCCTGGTGGACAAAACACAGATACGCAGTATTTT. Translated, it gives CASSPGGQNTDTQYF.